This T cell receptor (beta chain) was profiled in a study of blood T cell repertoires in COVID-19 (dated by TCRdb to the early 2020s). For the study in its entirety: Samples covering the acute and convalescent phases of COVID-19 were provided by collaborators in the United States, Italy and Spain. The samples were drawn from the first 160 participants of the ongoing ImmuneRACE study and from over 950 subjects provided by 6 global collaborators. HLA class I and class II types, where available, came from metadata supplied by the sample provider rather than from assay-based typing. Nearly every sample came with metadata listing a de-identified subject ID, COVID-19 status, age in years and sex. The prospective study material was composed of cDNA or gDNA derived from T cells, B-cell-depleted T cells, or PBMCs. The repertoires were released in a freely available public database intended as a resource for research on the immune response to SARS-CoV-2. Deeply sampled blood TCRbeta repertoires from subjects exposed to, actively infected with, or recovered from COVID-19 were included in the dataset. General study outcomes and caveats: The amount of clinical and demographic metadata varied by source and participant and was provided uncurated.

Inclusive of the bounding cysteine and phenylalanine, the CDR3 is 11 residues long. CDR3 DNA is the only sequence kept; it has 33 bases, read in frame from the first base. V and J are truncated by 2 bases and 7 bases respectively, leaving an intervening sequence of 3 bases. As encoded in the germline V gene (reference sequence), CDR1 is LNHDA while CDR2 is SQIVND. Each collaborating institution followed its own protocols to collect whole blood in K2EDTA tubes. Collaborator samples were shipped for TCRbeta analysis as frozen whole blood, isolated PBMCs, or DNA extracted from either sample type. Note on this clone: Its antigen is unknown. The sample holds no much larger clone one base away, and base qualities are not on file.

TCRbeta CDR3 regions were amplified from genomic DNA by means of the immunoSEQ Assay, a bias-controlled multiplex PCR. The study's processing was this. The number of nucleated cells in each sample was estimated by amplification of reference gene primers within the assay. To quantify the absolute abundance of each unique TCRbeta CDR3 rearrangement, sequence reads were collapsed and filtered. For each sample, productive Simpson clonality was calculated as the square root of Simpson's diversity index over productive rearrangements. Drawn from immuneACCESS, this table holds only the in-frame rearrangements with V and J called that TCRdb kept. Clones are partly lost; checked studies trace under half to an unresolved V gene and leave the rest unexplained. V, J and clone size are those of that table, while D and trimming were read from the DNA. Present in this sample are about 86,000 clones, around four fifths of which were seen just once. The leading ten clones occupy around 3.1% of the sample.

This chain joins TRBV19 to TRBJ2-1; the D gene is unclear. The TCR was taken from a man aged 45-65 years with acute or convalescent COVID-19. Sequenced sample: peripheral blood. At the DNA level, the sequence is TGTGCCAGTAGTATACTTAATGAGCAGTTCTTC. Translation gives CASSILNEQFF.